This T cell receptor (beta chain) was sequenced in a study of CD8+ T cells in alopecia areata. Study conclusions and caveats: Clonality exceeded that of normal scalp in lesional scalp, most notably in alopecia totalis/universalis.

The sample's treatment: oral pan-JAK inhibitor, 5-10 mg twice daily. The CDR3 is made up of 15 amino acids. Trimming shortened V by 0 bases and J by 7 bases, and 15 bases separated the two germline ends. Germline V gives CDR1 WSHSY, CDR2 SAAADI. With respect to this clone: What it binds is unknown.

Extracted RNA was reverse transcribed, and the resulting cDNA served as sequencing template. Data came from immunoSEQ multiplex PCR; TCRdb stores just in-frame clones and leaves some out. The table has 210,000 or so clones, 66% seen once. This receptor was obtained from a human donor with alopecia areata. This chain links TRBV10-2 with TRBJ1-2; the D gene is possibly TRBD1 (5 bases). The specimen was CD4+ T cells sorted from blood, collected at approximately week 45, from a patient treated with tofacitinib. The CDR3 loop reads CASSESMGPRSGYTF. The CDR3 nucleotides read TGCGCCAGCAGTGAGTCGATGGGGCCGAGGAGTGGCTACACCTTC.